Shown below are 27 T cell receptor beta chains from a single sample sequenced in a study of CD8 T cells in Susac syndrome. Reverse transcription used roughly 0.5 to 1 ug RNA and random hexamers. TCRdb re-derived calls from the immunoSEQ multiplex PCR reads in MiXCR, one entry per CDR3 protein. The sample has 150,000 to 200,000 distinct CDR3 sequences, roughly 95% seen once. Material: CD4+ T cells from PBMCs. Receptors originate from a human donor with multiple sclerosis.

The V call is TRBV6-5, the J call TRBJ1-2, with a possible D match to TRBD1 (6 bases). V lost 8 bases, J lost 8 bases, and 12 bases lay in between. In germline, CDR1 is MNHEY, CDR2 SVGAGI. The CDR3 covers 11 residues. The CDR3: CASGGGRGYTF. CDR3 bases: TGTGCCAGCGGAGGGGGACGGGGCTACACCTTC.

This clonotype was seen only a few times. This chain joins TRBV29-1 and TRBJ2-1; possibly TRBD2 for D (6 bases). Per germline, CDR1 SQVTM and CDR2 ANQGSEA. The V end lost 6 bases, the J end lost 7 bases, and 19 bases lay between the germline ends. This CDR3 contains 14 residues. CDR3 loop: CSVGAGGPGNEQFF. The CDR3 DNA is TGCAGCGTCGGAGCTGGAGGGCCAGGTAATGAGCAGTTCTTC.

This clonotype was seen once. CDR3 DNA sequence: TGTGCCAGCAGCCCGGGGCCAGGCGCGGACTATGGCTACACCTTC. Its protein is CASSPGPGADYGYTF. V and J are TRBV4-2 and TRBJ1-2, with TRBD1 as a possible D gene (5 bases). CDR1 and CDR2 (germline): LGHNA, YNFKEQ. The CDR3 is made up of 15 amino acids. The V and J ends lost 4 bases and 3 bases respectively, with 15 bases between them.

The chain links TRBV30 to TRBJ1-5, with D uncertain. The CDR3 is 13 amino acids. The germline CDR1 and CDR2 sequences are GTSNPN and SVGIG (reference sequence). The V end lost 8 bases, the J end lost 0 bases, and 11 bases lay between the germline ends. CDR3 protein: CAGVWGSNQPQHF. The CDR3, as DNA: TGTGCCGGGGTGTGGGGTAGCAATCAGCCCCAGCATTTT.

The chain joins TRBV30 to TRBJ1-2; unclear D gene. CDR1 GTSNPN and CDR2 SVGIG come from the germline V gene (reference sequence). Trimming cost V 2 bases and J 4 bases, with 11 bases left between them. The CDR3 length is 13 residues. The CDR3 here is CAWSNGRSYGYTF. The CDR3, as DNA: TGTGCCTGGAGTAATGGACGGTCCTATGGCTACACCTTC.

The V call is TRBV19, the J call TRBJ2-3; a possible D gene is TRBD1 (6 bases). The V gene lost 2 bases and the J gene lost 6 bases, with 9 bases spanning the gap. Germline loops: CDR1 LNHDA, CDR2 SQIVND (reference sequence). The length of the CDR3 is 13 residues. The DNA for the CDR3 is TGTGCCAGTAGTATAAACAGGGCGGATACGCAGTATTTT. This translates into CASSINRADTQYF.

CDR3 loop: CASTTSYVPSDTQYF. CDR3 bases: TGTGCCAGCACCACCTCATACGTCCCGTCAGATACGCAGTATTTT. The chain has TRBV12-3 or TRBV12-4 and TRBJ2-3; D remains ambiguous. The V and J ends lost 7 bases and 4 bases respectively, with 18 bases between them. The CDR3 sequence is 15 residues long.

The rearrangement joins TRBV7-9 to TRBJ2-7, with D perhaps assigned TRBD1 or TRBD2 (6 bases each). The length of the CDR3 is 15 residues. Between the trimmed V and J ends, which lost 5 bases and 3 bases, there was a span of 17 bases. Germline CDR1 reads SEHNR; CDR2 reads FQNEAQ (reference sequence). The CDR3 DNA reads TGTGCCAGCAGCCACACGGGGGCAGGACTCTACGAGCAGTACTTC. Protein sequence: CASSHTGAGLYEQYF.

This clonotype has a handful of counts. The rearrangement links TRBV5-1 to TRBJ2-7; 8 positions agree with TRBD2. The CDR3 is made up of 13 amino acids. The trim removed 4 bases at V and 5 bases at J, leaving 5 bases unmatched. Looked up from germline, CDR1 is SGHRS and CDR2 is YFSETQ. The CDR3 protein is CASSRAGGDEQYF. Written as DNA, the CDR3 is TGCGCCAGCAGCCGGGCGGGAGGAGACGAGCAGTACTTC.

The table lists this clonotype with a count of one. The chain joins TRBV5-1 to TRBJ1-1; D is uncertain. The V end lost 2 bases, the J end lost 3 bases, and 14 bases lay between the germline ends. The germline V gene encodes CDR1 SGHRS and CDR2 YFSETQ. The length of the CDR3 is 15 residues. CDR3 sequence (DNA): TGCGCCAGCAGCTTAAATGGATGGATGGACACTGAAGCTTTCTTT. The encoded protein is CASSLNGWMDTEAFF.

This clonotype was detected a few times. This chain links TRBV4-3 with TRBJ2-3; D is uncertain. V lost 3 bases and J 6 bases, leaving 10 bases between the germline ends. Germline V CDR1 and CDR2: LGHNA, YSLEER. The CDR3 has 13 residues. CDR3 sequence (DNA): TGCGCCAGCAGCCAGGAAGGTATTGATACGCAGTATTTT. It is translated as CASSQEGIDTQYF.

V is TRBV5-4 and J is TRBJ2-2, with D perhaps TRBD1 (5 bases). The germline V gene encodes CDR1 SGHNT and CDR2 YYREEE (reference sequence). The V end was cut by 6 bases, the J end by 3 bases, with 12 bases between. CDR3 length: 14 residues. The CDR3 region is CASTVLQDTGELFF. The CDR3 region has the DNA TGTGCCAGCACCGTACTACAGGACACCGGGGAGCTGTTTTTT.

The V and J genes are TRBV27 and TRBJ2-1; 8 positions match TRBD2. Germline values: CDR1 MNHEY, CDR2 SMNVEV (reference sequence). The CDR3 runs 14 residues. The V segment lost 10 bases and the J segment 5 bases; nucleotides outside the gene matches: 10. The CDR3 DNA follows: TGTGCCACCACCGAGCGGGAGAACCACAATGAGCAGTTCTTC. Protein product: CATTERENHNEQFF.

This clonotype occurred once. J is TRBJ2-6 and V is TRBV6-1, with 9 bases that match TRBD1. The CDR3 length is 17 residues. The germline V gene has CDR1 MNHNS and CDR2 SASEGT. After removal of 7 bases from V and 5 bases from J, the junction contained 12 bases not matched to a gene. CDR3 nucleotides: TGTGCCAGCACCCCGACCGGGACAGGGCGATGGGCCAACGTCCTGACTTTC. Its protein product is CASTPTGTGRWANVLTF.

J is TRBJ2-5 and V is TRBV5-4; a possible D gene is TRBD1 (6 bases). Germline CDR1 SGHNT, CDR2 YYREEE (reference sequence). The CDR3 sequence is 13 residues long. V lost 4 bases and J 5 bases, leaving 12 bases between the germline ends. The CDR3 DNA reads TGTGCCAGCAGCGCACAGGGTTTCGAGACCCAGTACTTC. This sequence encodes CASSAQGFETQYF.

The chain has TRBV2 and TRBJ2-5; TRBD2 matches at 7 bases. The CDR3 length is 13 residues. Germline V gene sequence: CDR1 SNHLY, CDR2 FYNNEI. The trim removed 6 bases at V and 6 bases at J, leaving 7 bases unmatched. The chain's CDR3 is CASSREDGQTQYF. The DNA of the CDR3 is TGTGCCAGCAGCCGGGAGGACGGTCAGACCCAGTACTTC. Complete variable domain (other parts from reference TRBV2 and TRBJ2-5): EPEVTQTPSHQVTQMGQEVILRCVPISNHLYFYWYRQILGQKVEFLVSFYNNEISEKSEIFDDQFSVERPDGSNFTLKIRSTKLEDSAMYFCASSREDGQTQYFGPGTRLLVL.

V gene TRBV5-4 combines with J gene TRBJ1-1; D ambiguous. This CDR3 has 15 amino acids. Germline values: CDR1 SGHNT, CDR2 YYREEE (reference sequence). With 4 bases removed from V and 2 bases from J, the gap between germline ends came to 15 bases. The CDR3 nucleotides read TGTGCCAGCAGCCATCACGGGAATGGAAACACTGAAGCTTTCTTT. Translating it yields CASSHHGNGNTEAFF.

The chain employs TRBV7-2 and TRBJ1-4, with a weak D call TRBD1 (5 bases). The V gene's germline CDR1 is SGHTA and CDR2 FQGNSA. Between the trimmed V and J ends, which lost 3 bases and 5 bases, there was a span of 10 bases. This CDR3 region has 14 residues. The CDR3 DNA reads as TGTGCCAGCAGCTTGAGGGGAGAGAATGAAAAACTGTTTTTT. As protein: CASSLRGENEKLFF. The variable domain in full, completed from reference TRBV7-2 and TRBJ1-4, reads GAGVSQSPSNKVTEKGKDVELRCDPISGHTALYWYRQSLGQGLEFLIYFQGNSAPDKSGLPSDRFSAERTGGSVSTLTIQRTQQEDSAVYLCASSLRGENEKLFFGSGTQLSVL.

DNA of the CDR3: TGCGCCAGCAGCTTCGGGTCGAGCACTGAAGCTTTCTTT. Encoded protein: CASSFGSSTEAFF. The V call is TRBV5-1, the J call TRBJ1-1; D uncertain. Trimming removed 2 bases from V and 4 bases from J, with 9 bases in between. CDR3 length: 13 amino acids. The germline V gene has CDR1 SGHRS and CDR2 YFSETQ.

The V call is TRBV25-1, the J call TRBJ1-5; maybe TRBD1 (5 bases). The germline CDR1 and CDR2 sequences are MGHDK and SYGVNS. The V end was cut by 7 bases, the J end by 5 bases, with 15 bases between. The CDR3 sequence is 14 residues long. CDR3 in amino acids: CASTTGGGDQPQHF. Written as DNA, the CDR3 is TGTGCCAGCACCACAGGTGGAGGCGATCAGCCCCAGCATTTT.

The chain uses TRBV10-3 and TRBJ2-3, with unresolved D. The CDR3 runs to 13 residues. V lost 4 bases to trimming and J lost 0 bases, with 5 bases between them. The V gene's germline CDR1 is ENHRY and CDR2 SYGVKD. The DNA for the CDR3 is TGTGCCATCAGTGGGGCTAGCACAGATACGCAGTATTTT. Translated, it gives CAISGASTDTQYF.

This chain uses TRBV11-2 with TRBJ1-1, with 8 bases lining up with TRBD1. Germline V gene sequence: CDR1 SGHAT, CDR2 FQNNGV. The CDR3 loop spans 16 amino acids. With V trimmed by 4 bases and J by 4 bases, 11 bases remained unmatched. In DNA form, the CDR3 reads TGTGCCAGCAGCTCGCTCAGGGGGCCGAGCGGCACTGAAGCTTTCTTT. Its translation is CASSSLRGPSGTEAFF.

The J gene is TRBJ2-3, the V gene TRBV7-9; TRBD2 matches at 12 bases. V gave up 10 bases and J gave up 5 bases; unmatched junction bases: 7. Germline V gives CDR1 SEHNR, CDR2 FQNEAQ (reference sequence). The CDR3 runs to 14 residues. The CDR3 DNA follows: TGTGCCATCGCTAGCGGGAGGGTCGGAGATACGCAGTATTTT. Amino acids: CAIASGRVGDTQYF.

V gene TRBV5-1 combines with J gene TRBJ1-2; TRBD1 aligns across 9 bases. Per the germline V gene, CDR1 is SGHRS and CDR2 is YFSETQ. Trimming removed 4 bases from V and 7 bases from J; junction bases left unmatched: 5. The CDR3 covers 13 residues. The CDR3 loop is CASSLGTGSGYTF. The CDR3 region has the DNA TGCGCCAGCAGCCTGGGGACAGGGTCTGGCTACACCTTC.

The chain couples TRBV24-1 to TRBJ2-2, with TRBD2 as a possible D gene (6 bases). Per germline, CDR1 KGHDR and CDR2 SFDVKD. V was clipped by 4 bases and J by 6 bases, with 17 bases between them. This CDR3 has 16 residues. The CDR3 here is CATSEAGLDSAGELFF. CDR3 DNA sequence: TGTGCCACCAGTGAGGCGGGGCTCGACAGCGCCGGGGAGCTGTTTTTT.

This chain links TRBV30 with TRBJ1-5; D is unclear. Trimming removed 2 bases from V and 3 bases from J, with 8 bases in between. CDR3 length: 13 amino acids. CDR1 is GTSNPN and CDR2 is SVGIG in the germline V gene (reference sequence). The CDR3 protein is CAWSLGINQPQHF. CDR3 nucleotides: TGTGCCTGGAGTCTTGGAATCAATCAGCCCCAGCATTTT.

The chain is built from TRBV18 and TRBJ1-3; D unclear. V was pared by 3 bases and J by 3 bases, with 12 bases between. The germline V gene has CDR1 KGHSH and CDR2 LQKENI. This CDR3 comprises 15 residues. For the CDR3, the DNA is TGTGCCAGCTCACCCCCGACGGACCGTGGAAACACCATATATTTT. As protein: CASSPPTDRGNTIYF.